This T cell receptor beta chain emerged from a study of blood T cell repertoires in COVID-19. Study background: Some COVID-19 samples were acute and others convalescent; all came from the United States, Italy and Spain. Nucleic acid was either cDNA or gDNA, and it came from T cells, B-cell-depleted T cells, or PBMCs.

Authors' methods: Amplification of reference gene primers provided the estimated nucleated cell counts. Clones were read by immunoSEQ multiplex PCR, and TCRdb kept only the in-frame ones, dropping some. V and J calls and clone size are as listed in that table; D and trimming were resolved from the DNA. This table has about 120,000 clones, 55% to 75% appearing once. Trimming stripped 7 bases from V and 4 bases from J, with 17 bases between. Per the germline V gene, CDR1 is MNHNY and CDR2 is SVGAGI (reference sequence). The CDR3 length is 15 residues. V is TRBV6-6 and J is TRBJ1-5, with D possibly matching TRBD1 (6 bases). The source is a human donor with acute or convalescent COVID-19. The donor label of this sample is uncertain. Sequenced: peripheral blood. The CDR3 protein is CASTNSGHKNQPQHF. In DNA form, the CDR3 reads TGTGCCAGCACTAACTCGGGACACAAGAATCAGCCCCAGCATTTT.